This TCR beta chain was obtained from a study of somatic mutations in cytotoxic T cells in rheumatoid arthritis. Flow cytometry served to check the purity of CD4+ and CD8+ cells, which were isolated by positive magnetic bead selection. Details on this clone: The antigen is unknown.

Study outcomes and limitations: A largest CD8+ clone above 20% of CD8+ cells occurred in about an eighth of the roughly 60 patients. The study found CD8+ clonality increased with age in rheumatoid arthritis patients, not healthy controls. Relative to age-matched healthy controls, rheumatoid arthritis patients did not differ significantly in CD8+ T-cell clonality.

V lost 6 bases to trimming and J lost 3 bases, with 11 bases between them. The CDR3 has 13 residues. Germline V gene data show CDR1 as MRHNA and CDR2 as SNTAGT. The table came from immunoSEQ multiplex PCR; TCRdb's copy has only in-frame clones and leaves some out. This table holds 6,000 to 7,000 clones, 72% found once. This sequence was found in a woman in her 50s in good health. The chain joins TRBV6-4 to TRBJ1-1; D gene uncertain. The sample comprised CD8+ T cells sorted from blood. This CDR3 is CASRKGAYTEAFF. The CDR3 region has the DNA TGTGCCAGCAGGAAGGGAGCTTACACTGAAGCTTTCTTT.